What follows are 26 T cell receptor beta chains derived from one specimen sequenced in a study of blood T cell repertoires in COVID-19. TCRdb keeps only in-frame clones here, not all; method: immunoSEQ multiplex PCR. The sample consists of around 500,000 clones, roughly 85% of them appearing once. Material: peripheral blood. These receptors came from a human donor in a cohort sampled during active COVID-19.

The rearrangement uses TRBV3-1 (or the pseudogene TRBV3-2) and TRBJ1-2; 7 positions match TRBD1. Germline CDR1 is LGHDT and CDR2 is YNNKEL (reference sequence). J lost 6 bases, V lost 4 bases, and 14 bases had no gene match. The length of the CDR3 is 16 residues. CDR3 loop: CASSPMVRGGIDGYTF. CDR3 DNA sequence: TGTGCCAGCAGCCCTATGGTACGAGGGGGCATCGATGGCTACACCTTC.

The chain employs TRBV5-1 and TRBJ2-6; no definite D call. Between the trimmed V and J ends, which lost 2 bases and 0 bases, there was a span of 6 bases. From germline, CDR1 is SGHRS and CDR2 YFSETQ. This CDR3 spans 15 amino acids. The CDR3 DNA sequence: TGCGCCAGCAGCTTAACAGCCTCTGGGGCCAACGTCCTGACTTTC. It specifies CASSLTASGANVLTF. Looking up the rest from reference TRBV5-1 and TRBJ2-6 gives the full variable domain: KAGVTQTPRYLIKTRGQQVTLSCSPISGHRSVSWYQQTPGQGLQFLFEYFSETQRNKGNFPGRFSGRQFSNSRSEMNVSTLELGDSALYLCASSLTASGANVLTFGAGSRLTVL.

The rearrangement uses TRBV5-4 and TRBJ2-1, with D possibly being TRBD2 (5 bases). The CDR3 totals 16 residues. V gave up 4 bases and J gave up 2 bases, with 16 bases separating them. Germline assignment: CDR1 SGHNT and CDR2 YYREEE (reference sequence). Here the CDR3 reads CASSPGSGNPYNEQFF. DNA of the CDR3: TGTGCCAGCAGCCCGGGTTCGGGGAACCCCTACAATGAGCAGTTCTTC.

A note on this clone: Possible read error: a much larger clone is one base away. This chain links TRBV29-1 with TRBJ1-1, with 7 bases matching TRBD1. Germline lookup yields CDR1 SQVTM and CDR2 ANQGSEA. Trimming removed 3 bases from V and 7 bases from J; junction bases left unmatched: 5. CDR3 size: 12 residues. CDR3 residues: CSVDRQGDEAFF. The CDR3 DNA follows: TGCAGCGTTGATCGGCAGGGGGATGAAGCTTTCTTT.

The chain uses TRBV19 and TRBJ2-6, with unresolved D. The CDR3 covers 16 residues. Germline CDR1 is LNHDA and CDR2 is SQIVND (reference sequence). V was cut by 7 bases and J by 0 bases, with 13 bases left in between. In DNA form, the CDR3 reads TGTGCCAGTACTCCCCGGGTGAGCTCTGGGGCCAACGTCCTGACTTTC. It encodes CASTPRVSSGANVLTF.

This clone was observed a few times. The genes are TRBV28 and TRBJ1-6; possibly TRBD1 for D (6 bases). Trimming removed 2 bases from V and 7 bases from J, with 15 bases in between. Germline-derived CDR1 and CDR2 are MDHEN and SYDVKM. CDR3 length equals 16 residues. The CDR3 DNA reads TGTGCCAGCAGTTTAACCCCACAGGGTGGAAATTCACCCCTCCACTTT. Its protein product is CASSLTPQGGNSPLHF.

The gene calls are TRBV7-3 and TRBJ1-1; D gene ambiguous. Germline CDR1 reads SGHTA; CDR2 reads FQGTGA. This CDR3 is built from 13 residues. The ends were cut back, 2 bases at V and 0 bases at J, with 4 bases in the middle. CDR3 DNA: TGTGCCAGCAGCTTAGACATGAACACTGAAGCTTTCTTT. Amino acid sequence: CASSLDMNTEAFF.

This chain connects TRBV19 to TRBJ2-1; tentatively, D is TRBD1 (5 bases). CDR1 is LNHDA, CDR2 SQIVND, per germline (reference sequence). Trimming pared 3 bases from V and 6 bases from J, leaving 9 bases between. The CDR3 consists of 13 residues. Written as DNA, the CDR3 is TGTGCCAGTAGTATGGGTCAGGGCAATGAGCAGTTCTTC. This translates into CASSMGQGNEQFF.

The V and J genes are TRBV7-9 and TRBJ1-4; 7 bases align to TRBD1. Germline CDR1 and CDR2: SEHNR and FQNEAQ (reference sequence). This CDR3 region has 14 residues. The V and J ends lost 6 bases and 6 bases, in that order; junction bases with no gene match: 7. The CDR3 region is CASRDGTADEKLFF. The CDR3, as DNA: TGTGCCAGCAGGGACGGGACAGCCGATGAAAAACTGTTTTTT.

This chain's CDR3 is CASTLGLPGLFF. As DNA, the CDR3 is TGTGCCAGCACCTTAGGTCTGCCAGGGCTGTTTTTT. The V gene is TRBV6-6, the J gene TRBJ2-2, with D unclear. V gave up 7 bases and J gave up 13 bases, with 16 bases separating them. Germline CDR1 MNHNY, CDR2 SVGAGI (reference sequence). The CDR3 length is 12 residues.

The V call is TRBV3-1 (or the pseudogene TRBV3-2), the J call TRBJ1-1; 11 bases line up with TRBD1. V lost 4 bases and J lost 4; bases outside the gene matches: 5. The CDR3 spans 15 residues. Germline CDR1 is LGHDT and CDR2 is YNNKEL (reference sequence). Written as DNA, the CDR3 is TGTGCCAGCAGCCGGCACGGGACAGGGGGCACTGAAGCTTTCTTT. It encodes CASSRHGTGGTEAFF.

This chain links TRBV28 with TRBJ2-5, with TRBD2 matching over 7 bases. Germline V CDR1 and CDR2: MDHEN, SYDVKM. This CDR3 contains 14 residues. Unmatched junction bases numbered 7, after V lost 3 bases and J lost 6 bases. The CDR3 loop reads CASSLGGRWKTQYF. The CDR3 DNA follows: TGTGCCAGCAGTTTGGGAGGGCGCTGGAAGACCCAGTACTTC.

This clone appeared a single time. The V and J genes are TRBV27 and TRBJ2-2; 9 bases are a match to TRBD1. V lost 4 bases to trimming and J lost 8 bases; unmatched junction nucleotides: 11. Germline V gives CDR1 MNHEY, CDR2 SMNVEV (reference sequence). CDR3 length: 16 amino acids. The CDR3 DNA reads TGTGCCAGCAGTTCCGTTTTGACAGGGGGTTTGGGGGAGCTGTTTTTT. It encodes CASSSVLTGGLGELFF.

The V and J genes are TRBV7-9 and TRBJ2-2, with TRBD1 as a possible D gene (5 bases). Germline-derived CDR1 and CDR2 are SEHNR and FQNEAQ (reference sequence). Trimming shortened V by 5 bases and J by 0 bases, and 10 bases separated the two germline ends. The CDR3 has 15 residues. DNA of the CDR3: TGTGCCAGCAGCGAAGGGGCGACGAACACCGGGGAGCTGTTTTTT. This gives the protein CASSEGATNTGELFF.

The chain recombines TRBV7-9 with TRBJ2-1; 7 bases align to TRBD2. Per the germline V gene, CDR1 is SEHNR and CDR2 is FQNEAQ (reference sequence). V shed 2 bases, J shed 7 bases, and the junction held 14 bases outside the gene matches. This CDR3 has 17 residues. CDR3 residues: CASSLRERLAVENEQFF. CDR3 sequence (DNA): TGTGCCAGCAGCTTAAGGGAAAGACTAGCTGTGGAAAATGAGCAGTTCTTC.

V and J are TRBV7-2 and TRBJ2-5; 9 nucleotides match TRBD1. The CDR3 extends over 15 amino acids. Unmatched junction bases numbered 8, after V lost 5 bases and J lost 4 bases. The germline CDR1 and CDR2 sequences are SGHTA and FQGNSA. The CDR3 DNA sequence: TGTGCCAGCAGCCCTGGGACAGGGAGAAGAGAGACCCAGTACTTC. This codes for CASSPGTGRRETQYF.

V is TRBV7-3 and J is TRBJ2-2; the match to TRBD2 covers 9 bases. This CDR3 spans 17 amino acids. The germline gives CDR1 SGHTA, CDR2 FQGTGA. J was trimmed by 8 bases and V by 4 bases; bases with no gene match: 14. The CDR3 DNA sequence: TGTGCCAGCAGCTCCTTCTCGCGGGAGGGTCCCGGGGGGGAGCTGTTTTTT. Its protein is CASSSFSREGPGGELFF.

This sequence joins TRBV28 and TRBJ1-2, with 7 bases fitting TRBD1. Germline CDR1 and CDR2: MDHEN and SYDVKM. Unmatched junction bases numbered 7, after V lost 8 bases and J lost 4 bases. The CDR3 runs to 13 residues. DNA of the CDR3: TGTGCCAGCCGACAGGGTCTAGCCTATGGCTACACCTTC. As protein: CASRQGLAYGYTF.

V is TRBV15 and J is TRBJ1-4; D is unclear. The V and J ends lost 1 base and 2 bases respectively, with 8 bases between them. The CDR3 has 15 amino acids. In germline, CDR1 is LNHNV, CDR2 YYDKDF (reference sequence). CDR3 loop: CATSRVWQTNEKLFF. In nucleotides, the CDR3 is TGTGCCACCAGCAGAGTATGGCAGACTAATGAAAAACTGTTTTTT.

This chain connects TRBV30 to TRBJ1-6; 8 bases agree with TRBD1. Unmatched junction bases numbered 8, after V lost 3 bases and J lost 10 bases. From germline, CDR1 is GTSNPN and CDR2 SVGIG (reference sequence). This CDR3 region has 14 residues. The CDR3 DNA sequence: TGTGCCTGGAGGGTCGACAGGGGCTACTCACCCCTCCACTTT. Translated, it gives CAWRVDRGYSPLHF.

This clone was detected a few times. This chain links TRBV4-1 with TRBJ2-2, with 12 positions matching TRBD2. Germline lookup yields CDR1 MGHRA and CDR2 YSYEKL. CDR3 size: 20 residues. V trimming: 0 bases; J trimming: 8 bases; junction bases outside the gene matches: 16. CDR3 loop: CASSQERGLAGAIGEGELFF. Here the CDR3 DNA reads TGCGCCAGCAGCCAAGAAAGGGGACTAGCGGGTGCCATCGGGGAGGGGGAGCTGTTTTTT.

The chain joins TRBV5-1 to TRBJ1-2, with D possibly TRBD1 on 6 matching bases. This CDR3 is built from 15 residues. Trimming stripped 4 bases from V and 2 bases from J, with 15 bases between. Germline V gives CDR1 SGHRS, CDR2 YFSETQ. The DNA of the CDR3 is TGCGCCAGCAGCCTGGAGGGGGAGACCAACTATGGCTACACCTTC. Amino acid sequence: CASSLEGETNYGYTF. Based on the CDR3 plus reference TRBV5-1 and TRBJ1-2, the full variable domain is KAGVTQTPRYLIKTRGQQVTLSCSPISGHRSVSWYQQTPGQGLQFLFEYFSETQRNKGNFPGRFSGRQFSNSRSEMNVSTLELGDSALYLCASSLEGETNYGYTFGSGTRLTVV.

The CDR3 nucleotides read TGTGCCAGTAGTATAGAGGGAGGAAGGGCCTACGAGCAGTACTTC. The encoded protein is CASSIEGGRAYEQYF. V gene TRBV19 combines with J gene TRBJ2-7; perhaps TRBD2 as D (6 bases). The V end was cut by 0 bases, the J end by 2 bases, with 11 bases between. From germline, CDR1 is LNHDA and CDR2 SQIVND (reference sequence). The CDR3 totals 15 residues.

The chain joins TRBV7-2 to TRBJ1-3, with D unclear. V lost 5 bases to trimming and J lost 0 bases, with 8 bases between them. The CDR3 contains 14 residues. Germline lookup yields CDR1 SGHTA and CDR2 FQGNSA. CDR3 loop: CASSQTYSGNTIYF. DNA for the CDR3: TGTGCCAGCAGCCAAACCTACTCTGGAAACACCATATATTTT.

The genes are TRBV4-1 and TRBJ1-2, with 7 bases identical to TRBD1. The CDR3 has 15 amino acids. CDR1 and CDR2 from the germline V gene are MGHRA and YSYEKL. V lost 5 bases, J lost 2 bases, and 8 bases stayed unmatched. The CDR3 DNA is TGCGCCAGCAGCTCGTCAGGGGGTATAAACTATGGCTACACCTTC. This encodes CASSSSGGINYGYTF.

CDR3 sequence: CASLPTADYGYTF. DNA of the CDR3: TGTGCCAGTCTCCCGACAGCAGACTATGGCTACACCTTC. The genes are TRBV19 and TRBJ1-2, with D tentatively TRBD1 (5 bases). Germline CDR1 reads LNHDA; CDR2 reads SQIVND (reference sequence). V lost 8 bases and J 3 bases, leaving 13 bases between the germline ends. This CDR3 is built from 13 residues.